Each of the 17 T cell receptor beta chains below was sequenced from the same sample in a study of radiotherapy plus CTLA-4 blockade in lung cancer. Generated by immunoSEQ multiplex PCR, the TCRdb table keeps only in-frame clones and is missing some. The data show about 120,000 clones, around 90% seen once. This sample comprised peripheral blood, obtained from a patient treated with radiotherapy plus ipilimumab. These receptors were taken from a human donor with non-small cell lung cancer that progressed on radiotherapy plus ipilimumab.

The V and J genes are TRBV14 and TRBJ1-2, with D possibly TRBD1 on 6 matching bases. The V end was cut by 4 bases, the J end by 3 bases, with 12 bases between. The CDR3 length is 14 residues. The V gene's germline CDR1 is SGHDN and CDR2 FVKESK. CDR3 sequence: CASSPGGGHYGYTF. The CDR3 DNA follows: TGTGCCAGCAGCCCCGGGGGGGGGCACTATGGCTACACCTTC.

This chain joins TRBV11-2 and TRBJ2-7; TRBD1 aligns across 7 bases. Germline V CDR1 and CDR2: SGHAT, FQNNGV. V shed 3 bases and J 6 bases; nucleotides not matched to a gene: 8. The CDR3 sequence is 14 residues long. The CDR3 DNA is TGTGCCAGCAGCTTCACTACAGGGGTGGCCGAGCAGTACTTC. The encoded protein is CASSFTTGVAEQYF.

The CDR3: CASSRGKYTEAFF. CDR3 sequence (DNA): TGTGCCAGTAGCCGGGGGAAATACACTGAAGCTTTCTTT. The chain employs TRBV19 and TRBJ1-1; tentatively, D is TRBD1 (5 bases). The CDR3 runs to 13 residues. Germline loops: CDR1 LNHDA, CDR2 SQIVND (reference sequence). V was pared by 6 bases and J by 3 bases, with 11 bases between.

The chain recombines TRBV5-4 with TRBJ2-7; TRBD1 aligns across 9 bases. The V and J ends lost 4 bases and 5 bases, in that order; junction bases with no gene match: 7. The germline CDR1 and CDR2 sequences are SGHNT and YYREEE (reference sequence). CDR3 size: 14 residues. Written as DNA, the CDR3 is TGTGCCAGCAGCCCCGGGACAGGGACTCACGAGCAGTACTTC. As protein: CASSPGTGTHEQYF.

The chain uses TRBV11-3 and TRBJ1-1, with 8 positions matching TRBD1. The germline V gene has CDR1 SGHNT and CDR2 YENEEA. There are 14 residues in the CDR3. V shed 5 bases and J 4 bases; nucleotides not matched to a gene: 6. CDR3 nucleotides: TGTGCCAGCAGCCCCGGACAGGGAAGCACTGAAGCTTTCTTT. Its translation is CASSPGQGSTEAFF.

This clone was found once. The chain carries TRBV9 and TRBJ2-3, with a tentative D call TRBD2 (5 bases). The CDR3 consists of 13 residues. Per the germline V gene, CDR1 is SGDLS and CDR2 is YYNGEE. V shed 4 bases and J shed 2 bases, with 8 bases lying between them. The CDR3 is CASSFDYTDTQYF. In DNA, the CDR3 is TGTGCCAGCAGCTTCGACTACACAGATACGCAGTATTTT.

This chain links TRBV27 with TRBJ1-4; D is uncertain. V dropped 6 bases and J dropped 8 bases, with 13 bases sitting between them. From germline, CDR1 is MNHEY and CDR2 SMNVEV (reference sequence). The CDR3 is made up of 13 amino acids. The CDR3 sequence: CASRPSGREKLFF. CDR3 DNA: TGTGCCAGCAGACCCTCCGGGCGGGAAAAACTGTTTTTT. The full variable domain, in which reference TRBV27 and TRBJ1-4 provide the parts outside the CDR3, is EAQVTQNPRYLITVTGKKLTVTCSQNMNHEYMSWYRQDPGLGLRQIYYSMNVEVTDKGDVPEGYKVSRKEKRNFPLILESPSPNQTSLYFCASRPSGREKLFFGSGTQLSVL.

This chain joins TRBV5-1 and TRBJ2-7; TRBD2 matches 9 bases. Germline CDR1 SGHRS, CDR2 YFSETQ. The V gene end was trimmed by 4 bases and the J gene end by 8 bases; junction bases not matched to a gene: 13. The CDR3 runs to 15 residues. CDR3: CASSPAGSGRMQQYF. CDR3 coding DNA: TGCGCCAGCAGCCCGGCGGGGAGCGGGAGGATGCAGCAGTACTTC.

The chain joins TRBV9 to TRBJ1-3, with D possibly being TRBD1 (5 bases). V lost 4 bases and J lost 2, with 10 bases in between. CDR1 is SGDLS, CDR2 YYNGEE, per germline. CDR3 length equals 14 residues. In DNA form, the CDR3 reads TGTGCCAGCAGCCGCGAGGGGCCTGGAAACACCATATATTTT. The encoded protein is CASSREGPGNTIYF.

The chain couples TRBV7-9 to TRBJ1-2; tentative D call: TRBD1 (6 bases). Germline CDR1 SEHNR, CDR2 FQNEAQ (reference sequence). Trimming took 4 bases from V and 2 from J, leaving 14 bases between them. This CDR3 has 15 residues. Here the CDR3 DNA reads TGTGCCAGCAGCTATACCCGGGACACCAACTATGGCTACACCTTC. Translated: CASSYTRDTNYGYTF.

This clone turned up a few times. The rearrangement uses TRBV6-5 and TRBJ2-7, with 8 bases fitting TRBD1. This CDR3 contains 15 residues. V trimming: 2 bases; J trimming: 2 bases; junction bases outside the gene matches: 5. Germline CDR1 and CDR2: MNHEY and SVGAGI. The CDR3 sequence is CASSYTHRGTYEQYF. As DNA, the CDR3 is TGTGCCAGCAGTTACACCCACAGGGGGACCTACGAGCAGTACTTC.

The chain is built from TRBV19 and TRBJ1-2, with D possibly matching TRBD1 (6 bases). The CDR3 has 15 residues. The V gene lost 4 bases and the J gene lost 4 bases, with 16 bases spanning the gap. CDR1 and CDR2 from the germline V gene are LNHDA and SQIVND (reference sequence). DNA for the CDR3: TGTGCCAGTAGTACAACCGGGACAACCTTCTATGGCTACACCTTC. The encoded protein is CASSTTGTTFYGYTF.

This chain connects TRBV7-8 to TRBJ2-7, with TRBD2 matching over 8 bases. V trimming: 7 bases; J trimming: 0 bases; junction bases outside the gene matches: 8. Germline V gene lookup returns CDR1 SGHVS and CDR2 FQNEAQ. The CDR3 loop spans 15 amino acids. CDR3 in amino acids: CASTLRAGGSYEQYF. CDR3 in DNA: TGTGCCAGCACCCTTAGGGCGGGAGGCTCCTACGAGCAGTACTTC.

The chain is built from TRBV5-6 and TRBJ1-2; no clear D gene. Germline V gene data show CDR1 as SGHDT and CDR2 as YYEEEE. V lost 2 bases and J lost 8, with 7 bases in between. CDR3 size: 11 residues. CDR3 sequence: CASSFGVGYTF. DNA for the CDR3: TGTGCCAGCAGCTTTGGGGTAGGCTACACCTTC.

The genes are TRBV5-1 and TRBJ2-7; TRBD2 matches at 10 bases. CDR3 size: 16 residues. Trimming cost V 4 bases and J 4 bases; bases outside gene matches: 11. CDR1 and CDR2 (germline): SGHRS, YFSETQ. CDR3: CASSRGAGAGGYEQYF. Written as DNA, the CDR3 is TGCGCCAGCAGCAGGGGCGCGGGAGCGGGAGGGTACGAGCAGTACTTC.

The chain couples TRBV6-5 to TRBJ2-5, with 8 bases matching TRBD2. The ends lost 5 bases at V and 13 bases at J; junction bases unmatched: 15. Germline-derived CDR1 and CDR2 are MNHEY and SVGAGI. The CDR3 totals 14 residues. CDR3 sequence: CASSPQREYSIAYF. CDR3 coding DNA: TGTGCCAGCAGTCCACAGCGGGAGTACAGTATAGCGTACTTC.

This clone was detected only once. The chain is built from TRBV25-1 and TRBJ1-4, with a tentative D call TRBD1 (5 bases). Germline V gene sequence: CDR1 MGHDK, CDR2 SYGVNS. The V gene lost 6 bases and the J gene lost 8 bases, with 13 bases spanning the gap. This CDR3 has 13 amino acids. The CDR3 DNA follows: TGTGCCAGCAGGGGCAGGGCAGGGGAAAAACTGTTTTTT. It encodes CASRGRAGEKLFF.